This entry features one T cell receptor (beta chain) sequence. This sample is part of a study of blood T cell repertoires in COVID-19. At the level of the study: The origin of the acute and convalescent COVID-19 samples was the United States, Italy and Spain. Sample material is recorded as cDNA or gDNA derived from T cells, B-cell-depleted T cells, or PBMCs.

The protocol was immunoSEQ multiplex PCR, while the TCRdb copy is restricted to in-frame clones and leaves out a portion. The sample carries about 250,000 clones, over 80% recorded once. This sequence was found in a man aged 35-49 years with acute or convalescent COVID-19. Sequencing input: peripheral blood.

The CDR3 sequence: CASSPSGTKYNEQFF. The CDR3 DNA sequence: TGTGCCAGCAGCCCTAGTGGGACAAAATACAATGAGCAGTTCTTC. The J gene is TRBJ2-1, the V gene TRBV7-9; D might be TRBD1 (6 bases). The CDR3 extends over 15 amino acids. Between the trimmed V and J ends, which lost 5 bases and 4 bases, there was a span of 15 bases. Per germline, CDR1 SEHNR and CDR2 FQNEAQ (reference sequence). The whole variable domain, filled in from reference TRBV7-9 and TRBJ2-1, reads DTGVSQNPRHKITKRGQNVTFRCDPISEHNRLYWYRQTLGQGPEFLTYFQNEAQLEKSRLLSDRFSAERPKGSFSTLEIQRTEQGDSAMYLCASSPSGTKYNEQFFGPGTRLTVL.